These 5 T cell receptor beta chains originate from one sample sequenced in a study of cytomegalovirus exposure and HLA in healthy donors. PCR involved 60 Vbeta and 13 Jbeta primers. Sequencing used immunoSEQ multiplex PCR; TCRdb keeps in-frame clones, though not all of them. The table includes roughly 160,000 clones, 79% detected once. The source material was PBMCs. These receptors were taken from a man between 40 and 49 years old in good health and CMV-seronegative.

A few counts support this clone. The chain carries TRBV5-1 and TRBJ1-4, with TRBD1 matching 7 bases. The CDR3 is 16 residues long. V shed 0 bases and J 8 bases; nucleotides not matched to a gene: 10. The V gene's germline CDR1 is SGHRS and CDR2 YFSETQ. CDR3 DNA: TGCGCCAGCAGCTTGGGAGGGGGCGGGCCGAGCGAAAAACTGTTTTTT. It translates to CASSLGGGGPSEKLFF.

The V gene is TRBV7-2, the J gene TRBJ2-3; D gene unclear. Germline values: CDR1 SGHTA, CDR2 FQGNSA. CDR3 size: 16 residues. The V end lost 1 base, the J end lost 0 bases, and 11 bases lay between the germline ends. The CDR3 sequence is CASSLVGDGSTDTQYF. The CDR3 DNA follows: TGTGCCAGCAGCTTAGTCGGCGACGGGAGCACAGATACGCAGTATTTT.

The J gene is TRBJ1-4, the V gene TRBV5-1; D not resolved. The germline V gene has CDR1 SGHRS and CDR2 YFSETQ. This CDR3 has 15 residues. V was cut by 5 bases and J by 1 base, with 12 bases left in between. The CDR3 region has the DNA TGCGCCAGCAGTTTGATGAGGGAAACTAATGAAAAACTGTTTTTT. Translation gives CASSLMRETNEKLFF.

The V call is TRBV19, the J call TRBJ2-5; TRBD2 agrees at 8 bases. Trimming at V came to 2 bases and at J to 1 base, leaving 3 bases not matched to a gene. Per the germline V gene, CDR1 is LNHDA and CDR2 is SQIVND (reference sequence). This CDR3 spans 15 amino acids. The CDR3 nucleotides are TGTGCCAGTAGTATATCGGGGGGGACCCAAGAGACCCAGTACTTC. Translation gives CASSISGGTQETQYF.

This sequence joins TRBV21-1 and TRBJ1-2; the D call of TRBD1 is as the table states it, not checked on the DNA. TRBV21-1 is designated a pseudogene. This CDR3 region has 13 residues. The CDR3 here is CASSLSRGDGYTF. The CDR3 DNA reads as TGTGCCAGCAGCTTAAGCAGGGGGGATGGCTACACCTTC.